These 8 T cell receptor beta chains were sequenced from one sample in a study of cytomegalovirus exposure and HLA in healthy donors. Primers for the PCR totalled 60 Vbeta and 13 Jbeta. Assay: immunoSEQ multiplex PCR; the TCRdb copy retains only in-frame clones and omits some. The sample has about 200,000 clones; around 77% are singletons. Source material: PBMCs. The receptor set was obtained from a woman aged 30 to 39 in good health and CMV-seronegative.

The genes are TRBV12-5 and TRBJ2-3, with 7 bases lining up with TRBD1. Germline-derived CDR1 and CDR2 are LGHNT and FRNRAP. This CDR3 has 13 amino acids. The junction had 10 bases not matched to a gene; V was cut back by 4 bases and J by 12 bases. CDR3 in DNA: TGTGCTAGTGGTTGGGACAGCAAAATTCCCCAGTATTTT. This translates into CASGWDSKIPQYF. The full variable domain, its missing parts supplied by reference TRBV12-5 and TRBJ2-3, is DARVTQTPRHKVTEMGQEVTMRCQPILGHNTVFWYRQTMMQGLELLAYFRNRAPLDDSGMPKDRFSAEMPDATLATLKIQPSEPRDSAVYFCASGWDSKIPQYFGPGTRLTVL.

This chain connects TRBV2 to TRBJ1-4; tentative D call: TRBD1 (5 bases). CDR1 SNHLY and CDR2 FYNNEI come from the germline V gene. The CDR3 runs 16 residues. V gave up 1 base and J gave up 4 bases, with 13 bases separating them. CDR3 coding DNA: TGTGCCAGCAGTGAAGGATGGGGCAAGGATAATGAAAAACTGTTTTTT. This codes for CASSEGWGKDNEKLFF.

The rearrangement joins TRBV5-1 to TRBJ2-1; 7 bases line up with TRBD2. Germline CDR1 SGHRS, CDR2 YFSETQ. With V trimmed by 6 bases and J by 0 bases, 9 bases remained unmatched. The CDR3 contains 16 residues. The CDR3 DNA reads TGCGCCAGCAACCCGGCGGGGGACCTCTCCTACAATGAGCAGTTCTTC. Translation: CASNPAGDLSYNEQFF.

This clone came up a few times. The V and J genes are TRBV28 and TRBJ1-5; no clear D. Germline V gives CDR1 MDHEN, CDR2 SYDVKM. The CDR3 sequence is 12 residues long. CDR3 coding DNA: TGTGCGTCCCGTGGAGGCGGGCAGCCCCAGCATTTT. As protein: CASRGGGQPQHF.

In this sample, this clone turned up a few times. This chain uses TRBV19 with TRBJ2-1; D is perhaps TRBD1 (6 bases). Germline V gives CDR1 LNHDA, CDR2 SQIVND (reference sequence). Trimming took off 8 bases at V and 4 bases at J, with 21 bases between the two ends. This CDR3 has 16 amino acids. The CDR3 here is CASRRGYGGTYNEQFF. Here the CDR3 DNA reads TGTGCCAGTCGCAGGGGTTATGGCGGCACTTACAATGAGCAGTTCTTC.

V is TRBV5-6 and J is TRBJ2-3; tentatively, D is TRBD2 (5 bases). In germline, CDR1 is SGHDT, CDR2 YYEEEE. The length of the CDR3 is 16 residues. Deletions cut 3 bases from V and 7 bases from J, with 21 bases between. The CDR3: CASSSEWELGDNTQYF. The CDR3 region has the DNA TGTGCCAGCAGCTCGGAATGGGAACTAGGAGACAATACGCAGTATTTT.

The chain joins TRBV29-1 to TRBJ2-5, with D unresolved. Germline CDR1 is SQVTM and CDR2 is ANQGSEA. Trimming took 6 bases from V and 5 from J, leaving 13 bases between them. The CDR3 runs to 12 residues. CDR3 sequence: CSVTTPAETQYF. CDR3 bases: TGCAGCGTGACAACTCCGGCGGAGACCCAGTACTTC. Full variable domain (missing parts from reference TRBV29-1 and TRBJ2-5): SAVISQKPSRDICQRGTSLTIQCQVDSQVTMMFWYRQQPGQSLTLIATANQGSEATYESGFVIDKFPISRPNLTFSTLTVSNMSPEDSSIYLCSVTTPAETQYFGPGTRLLVL.

The rearrangement links TRBV30 to TRBJ2-1; D perhaps matches TRBD2 (6 bases). The CDR3 loop spans 12 amino acids. Germline V gives CDR1 GTSNPN, CDR2 SVGIG (reference sequence). V was trimmed by 3 bases and J by 14 bases, leaving 17 bases between them. Here the CDR3 reads CAWRQLARREFF. The DNA of the CDR3 is TGTGCCTGGAGACAACTAGCTCGACGTGAGTTCTTC.